This section outlines one TCR beta chain sequence together with its context. Its antigen remains unidentified. The data derive from a study of cytomegalovirus exposure and HLA in healthy donors. Study-level background: Of all 400 or so donors who were genotyped, around 79% belonged to the Caucasian-associated ancestry cluster. Study conclusions and caveats: For most subjects, TCR beta sequences were reported to predict HLA-A and HLA-B alleles with accuracy.

While unrecorded immune exposures were likely, the donors were nominally healthy when sampled. 13 Jbeta primers and 60 Vbeta primers were used for the PCR. Libraries were prepared by immunoSEQ multiplex PCR; TCRdb keeps only in-frame clonotypes and omits some of them. Here the sample spans fewer than 85,000 clones, roughly 79% being singletons. The sample consisted of PBMCs. The sequence derives from a male donor in good health and CMV-seropositive.

In DNA, the CDR3 is TGTGCCAGCAGCAGGGGGCGGGGTAGCCCCAACGAGCAGTACTTC. Amino acids: CASSRGRGSPNEQYF. This chain joins TRBV11-2 and TRBJ2-7, with D perhaps matching TRBD1 (7 bases). Between the trimmed V and J ends, which lost 5 bases and 5 bases, there was a span of 19 bases. The CDR3 is made up of 15 amino acids. Germline CDR1 and CDR2: SGHAT and FQNNGV.